These T cell receptor beta chains were read from a single sample in a study of T cell responses to AZD1222 COVID-19 vaccine. Clones were sequenced by immunoSEQ multiplex PCR, and TCRdb holds only the in-frame ones, with some missing. The sample has around 140,000 clones, just under 95% seen once. Here the sequenced sample was peripheral blood, taken on day 0 of AZD1222 vaccination. The receptors were sampled from an adult in good health. CDR3s include the opening cysteine and the closing phenylalanine or tryptophan. The D gene is left open where the match is weak. Only part of the rows carry a size: once, few, many, or a class if the clone is expanded.

clone_size	v_call	d_call	j_call	cdr3_aa	cdr3_nt
.	TRBV5-1	.	TRBJ1-5	CASSAQRASPHQPQHF	TGCGCCAGCAGCGCACAACGGGCCTCCCCCCATCAGCCCCAGCATTTT
.	TRBV14	.	TRBJ2-1	CASSRENVGEQFF	TGTGCCAGCAGCCGCGAAAATGTTGGGGAGCAGTTCTTC
.	TRBV7-9	TRBD1	TRBJ2-7	CATSRAGGNSYEQYF	TGTGCTACCAGCAGGGCAGGGGGCAACTCCTACGAGCAGTACTTC
few	TRBV5-6	TRBD1	TRBJ2-1	CASNFGITGDPYNEQFF	TGTGCCAGCAACTTCGGTATAACAGGGGATCCCTACAATGAGCAGTTCTTC
.	TRBV6-4	TRBD1	TRBJ2-7	CATRGFPYEQYF	TGTGCCACCAGGGGGTTCCCCTACGAGCAGTACTTC
once	TRBV5-1	.	TRBJ2-5	CASMIGRQETQYF	TGCGCCAGCATGATAGGGCGGCAGGAGACCCAGTACTTC
.	TRBV14	TRBD1	TRBJ1-5	CASRTRQGWNQPQHF	TGTGCCAGCAGAACCCGACAGGGATGGAATCAGCCCCAGCATTTT
.	TRBV10-2	.	TRBJ2-3	CASSEYGDTQYF	TGCGCCAGCAGTGAGTACGGGGATACGCAGTATTTT
.	TRBV5-4	.	TRBJ2-2	CASSPRDHTGELFF	TGTGCCAGCAGCCCCCGGGACCACACCGGGGAGCTGTTTTTT
.	TRBV18	.	TRBJ1-4	CASSPSASNEKLFF	TGTGCCAGCTCACCATCGGCTTCTAATGAAAAACTGTTTTTT
.	TRBV5-6	TRBD2	TRBJ2-2	CASSLTSGANTGELFF	TGTGCCAGCAGCTTGACGAGCGGGGCGAACACCGGGGAGCTGTTTTTT
.	TRBV6-1	.	TRBJ2-7	CASSEALGQPYEQYF	TGTGCCAGCAGTGAAGCGCTAGGACAGCCCTACGAGCAGTACTTC
.	TRBV12-5	.	TRBJ2-3	CASGQGPGTDTQYF	TGTGCTAGTGGACAAGGGCCCGGCACAGATACGCAGTATTTT
.	TRBV6-6	TRBD1	TRBJ1-3	CASSPKGAGGLVGTIYF	TGTGCCAGCAGTCCTAAGGGGGCAGGGGGCTTGGTTGGCACCATATATTTT
.	TRBV15	.	TRBJ1-2	CATSRATGLYGYTF	TGTGCCACCAGCAGAGCGACAGGACTGTATGGCTACACCTTC
.	TRBV5-1	.	TRBJ1-2	CASSLIPTANYGYTF	TGCGCCAGCAGCTTGATCCCGACAGCTAACTATGGCTACACCTTC
.	TRBV7-9	.	TRBJ1-6	CASSRASSYNSPLHF	TGTGCCAGCAGCCGCGCCTCCTCCTATAATTCACCCCTCCACTTT
.	TRBV10-1	TRBD2	TRBJ2-1	CASSPGLAGGEQFF	TGCGCCAGCAGTCCGGGACTAGCGGGAGGTGAGCAGTTCTTC
.	TRBV13	.	TRBJ1-5	CASSLDLGQPQHF	TGTGCCAGCAGCTTAGATCTAGGACAGCCCCAGCATTTT
.	TRBV18	.	TRBJ1-2	CASSSVFGYTF	TGTGCCAGCTCATCCGTGTTCGGCTACACCTTC
.	TRBV3-1/TRBV3-2	.	TRBJ2-7	CASSQGTIYEQYF	TGTGCCAGCAGCCAAGGGACGATCTACGAGCAGTACTTC
.	TRBV21-1	.	TRBJ1-5	CASSQDGTGNQPQHF	TGTGCCAGCAGCCAAGATGGGACAGGGAATCAGCCCCAGCATTTT
.	TRBV5-1	.	TRBJ1-5	CASSPRPGGQPQHF	TGCGCCAGCAGCCCCAGACCGGGGGGTCAGCCCCAGCATTTT
.	TRBV10-3	.	TRBJ2-7	CAISERTQAPGPVYF	TGTGCCATCAGTGAGCGTACTCAGGCCCCGGGGCCGGTATACTTC
.	TRBV19	.	TRBJ1-3	CASSISGASGNTIYF	TGTGCCAGTAGTATCTCGGGAGCCTCTGGAAACACCATATATTTT
.	TRBV10-3	TRBD2	TRBJ2-5	CAISEWGLAGTETQYF	TGTGCCATCAGTGAGTGGGGACTAGCGGGAACGGAGACCCAGTACTTC
.	TRBV25-1	.	TRBJ1-5	CASSESMSNQPQHF	TGTGCCAGCAGTGAATCGATGAGCAATCAGCCCCAGCATTTT
.	TRBV27	TRBD1	TRBJ2-6	CASSPKGAYSGANVLTF	TGTGCCAGCAGCCCTAAGGGGGCCTACTCTGGGGCCAACGTCCTGACTTTC
.	TRBV12-1	.	TRBJ2-7	CASSPGLGLAGGQIYEQYF	TGTGCCAGCAGCCCCGGACTAGGACTAGCGGGAGGGCAGATCTACGAGCAGTACTTC
.	TRBV5-5	TRBD1	TRBJ1-1	CASSRGQDDTEAFF	TGTGCCAGCAGCCGGGGACAGGACGACACTGAAGCTTTCTTT
.	TRBV7-9	.	TRBJ1-6	CASSLYGVASPLHF	TGTGCCAGCAGCTTGTACGGGGTAGCCTCACCCCTCCACTTT
.	TRBV2	.	TRBJ2-7	CASRYTGSEQYF	TGTGCCAGCAGGTACACAGGGTCCGAGCAGTACTTC
.	TRBV5-1	.	TRBJ2-1	CASSSGEQLGEQFF	TGCGCCAGCAGCTCTGGGGAGCAGTTAGGTGAGCAGTTCTTC
.	TRBV5-6	.	TRBJ2-1	CASSLAQTFSYNEQFF	TGTGCCAGCAGCTTGGCACAGACCTTCTCCTACAATGAGCAGTTCTTC
once	TRBV5-6	.	TRBJ2-5	CASSLTRKETQYF	TGTGCCAGCAGCTTGACCAGGAAAGAGACCCAGTACTTC
.	TRBV6-6	TRBD1	TRBJ1-1	CASTQGAFETEAFF	TGTGCCAGCACCCAGGGGGCATTTGAAACTGAAGCTTTCTTT
few	TRBV5-4	.	TRBJ2-3	CASSLVTSSTTDTQYF	TGTGCCAGCAGCTTAGTTACTAGCAGTACCACAGATACGCAGTATTTT
.	TRBV5-1	.	TRBJ1-1	CASSLAWGAGEAFF	TGCGCCAGCAGCTTGGCATGGGGGGCAGGGGAAGCTTTCTTT
.	TRBV5-5	.	TRBJ1-4	CASSLGFPSRGRWEKLFF	TGTGCCAGCAGCTTGGGGTTCCCTAGCAGGGGAAGATGGGAAAAACTGTTTTTT
.	TRBV9	.	TRBJ2-1	CASSVDPPYNNEQFF	TGTGCCAGCAGCGTAGACCCCCCTTACAACAATGAGCAGTTCTTC
.	TRBV9	.	TRBJ1-4	CASSVGGSNEKLFF	TGTGCCAGCAGCGTAGGTGGTAGTAATGAAAAACTGTTTTTT
.	TRBV9	.	TRBJ2-1	CASSPNPPAGLLSYNEQFF	TGTGCCAGCAGTCCCAACCCTCCGGCAGGCCTCCTCTCCTACAATGAGCAGTTCTTC
.	TRBV2	.	TRBJ1-2	CASSVSRPAVGYTF	TGTGCCAGCAGTGTGTCTCGACCGGCCGTTGGCTACACCTTC
.	TRBV4-1	.	TRBJ1-5	CASSRSGLAPGSNQPQHF	TGCGCCAGCAGCCGGTCGGGGTTAGCACCTGGGAGCAATCAGCCCCAGCATTTT
.	TRBV9	.	TRBJ2-7	CASSVGVAGSYEQYF	TGTGCCAGCAGCGTAGGAGTCGCGGGGTCCTACGAGCAGTACTTC
.	TRBV18	.	TRBJ1-1	CASSPLMGAVATEAFF	TGTGCCAGCTCCCCCCTGATGGGAGCTGTGGCCACTGAAGCTTTCTTT
.	TRBV10-3	TRBD1	TRBJ1-5	CAIRGTGQNQPQHF	TGTGCCATCAGAGGGACAGGGCAAAATCAGCCCCAGCATTTT
.	TRBV6-1	TRBD1	TRBJ2-3	CASSVRTGGGRGTDTQYF	TGTGCCAGCAGTGTTAGGACAGGGGGGGGAAGGGGCACAGATACGCAGTATTTT
.	TRBV5-1	TRBD1	TRBJ1-4	CASSADRASNEKLFF	TGCGCCAGCAGCGCGGACAGGGCGTCTAATGAAAAACTGTTTTTT